This T cell receptor beta chain was documented in a study of regulatory and conventional T cells in RAG deficiency. General study findings and limits: Shannon entropy was markedly lower and Simpson indices higher in RAG-deficient patients than control T-cell subsets. Other subsets showed roughly 10-fold reductions, but Treg unique TCR beta sequences fell 80 to 100-fold in these patients.

Conventional CD4+ T cells were sorted from blood as CD25-low CD127-high cells. A remark on this clone: Its antigen remains unknown.

Clones were sequenced by immunoSEQ multiplex PCR, and TCRdb holds only the in-frame ones, with some missing. The sample lists 22,000 or so clones; 85% to 95% were seen once. Germline V gene lookup returns CDR1 DFQATT and CDR2 SNEGSKA (reference sequence). This CDR3 has 11 amino acids. With 3 bases removed from V and 8 bases from J, the gap between germline ends came to 10 bases. These data were likewise used in another study, on regulatory T cells. That report notes: Primers: 52 TRBV forward and 13 TRBJ reverse. In patients, unique TRB V-J pairs were restricted and V/J usage skewed, especially in Tregs.

V gene TRBV20-1 combines with J gene TRBJ1-2, with no clear D. What was sequenced was CD4+ T cells sorted from blood. This sequence originates from a human donor in good health. CDR3 in amino acids: CSASSDGGYTF. DNA of the CDR3: TGCAGTGCTAGTAGCGACGGGGGCTACACCTTC.